The clone carrying this TCR beta chain was counted once. The CDR3 has 13 residues. Germline assignment: CDR1 SGHTA and CDR2 FQGNSA. Unmatched junction bases numbered 2, after V lost 5 bases and J lost 2 bases. The data were obtained in a study of cytomegalovirus exposure and HLA in healthy donors. PCR used 60 Vbeta primers and 13 Jbeta primers. The method was immunoSEQ multiplex PCR; TCRdb's version includes in-frame clones alone and lacks a portion of them. The table shows fewer than 90,000 clones, with less than 85% occurring only once. The chain joins TRBV7-2 to TRBJ2-5; 7 nucleotides agree with TRBD2. The sequence derives from a woman aged 45-65 years in good health and CMV-seropositive. The sample comprised PBMCs. As DNA, the CDR3 is TGTGCCAGCAGCACGGGGGGACAAGAGACCCAGTACTTC. Translation gives CASSTGGQETQYF.